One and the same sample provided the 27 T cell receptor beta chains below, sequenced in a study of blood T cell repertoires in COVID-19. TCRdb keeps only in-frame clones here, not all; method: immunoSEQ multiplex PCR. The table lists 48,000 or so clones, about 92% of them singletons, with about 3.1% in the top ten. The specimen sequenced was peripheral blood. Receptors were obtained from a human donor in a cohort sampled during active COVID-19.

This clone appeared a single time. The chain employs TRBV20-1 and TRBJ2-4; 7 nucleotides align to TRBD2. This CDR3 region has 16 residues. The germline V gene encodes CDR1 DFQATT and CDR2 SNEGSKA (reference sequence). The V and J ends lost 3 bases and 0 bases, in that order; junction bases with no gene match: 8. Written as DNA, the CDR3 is TGCAGTGCTAGTGGTCTAGCGGAGCTAGCCAAAAACATTCAGTACTTC. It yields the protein CSASGLAELAKNIQYF.

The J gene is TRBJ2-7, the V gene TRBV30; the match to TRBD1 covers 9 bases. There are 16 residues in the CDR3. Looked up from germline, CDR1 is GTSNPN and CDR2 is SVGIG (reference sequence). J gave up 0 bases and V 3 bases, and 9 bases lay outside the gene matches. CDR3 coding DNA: TGTGCCTGGAGGACAGGGGGAAGACATAGCTCCTACGAGCAGTACTTC. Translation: CAWRTGGRHSSYEQYF.

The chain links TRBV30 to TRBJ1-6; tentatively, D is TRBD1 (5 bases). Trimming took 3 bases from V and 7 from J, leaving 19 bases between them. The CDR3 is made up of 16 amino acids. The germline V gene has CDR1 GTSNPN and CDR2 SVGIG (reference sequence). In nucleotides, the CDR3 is TGTGCCTGGAGCCTAACGCAGGGATTAGGAAATTCACCCCTCCACTTT. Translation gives CAWSLTQGLGNSPLHF.

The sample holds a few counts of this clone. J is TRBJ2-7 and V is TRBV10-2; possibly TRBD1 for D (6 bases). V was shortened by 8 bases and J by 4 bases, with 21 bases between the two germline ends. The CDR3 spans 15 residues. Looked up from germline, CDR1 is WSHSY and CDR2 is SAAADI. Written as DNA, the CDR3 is TGCGCCAGCTCGAGTTCCGGGACACGGTTGTACGAGCAGTACTTC. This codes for CASSSSGTRLYEQYF.

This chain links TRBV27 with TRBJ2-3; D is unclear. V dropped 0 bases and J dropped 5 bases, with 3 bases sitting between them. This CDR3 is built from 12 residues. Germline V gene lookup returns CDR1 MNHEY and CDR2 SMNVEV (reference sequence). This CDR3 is CASSLSRDTQYF. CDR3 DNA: TGTGCCAGCAGTTTATCGAGAGATACGCAGTATTTT.

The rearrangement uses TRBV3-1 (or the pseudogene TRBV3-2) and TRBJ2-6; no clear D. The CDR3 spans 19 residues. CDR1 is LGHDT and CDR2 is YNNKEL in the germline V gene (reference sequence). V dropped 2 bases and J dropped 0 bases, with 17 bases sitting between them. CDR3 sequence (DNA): TGTGCCAGCAGCCAAATCTCCGCGCAGGTTTACTCTGGGGCCAACGTCCTGACTTTC. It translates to CASSQISAQVYSGANVLTF.

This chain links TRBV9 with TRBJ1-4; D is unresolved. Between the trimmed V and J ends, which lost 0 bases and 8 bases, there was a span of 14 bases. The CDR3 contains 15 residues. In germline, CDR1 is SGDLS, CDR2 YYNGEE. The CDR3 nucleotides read TGTGCCAGCAGCGTAGGCGGCCAACATGGAGAAAAACTGTTTTTT. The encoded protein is CASSVGGQHGEKLFF.

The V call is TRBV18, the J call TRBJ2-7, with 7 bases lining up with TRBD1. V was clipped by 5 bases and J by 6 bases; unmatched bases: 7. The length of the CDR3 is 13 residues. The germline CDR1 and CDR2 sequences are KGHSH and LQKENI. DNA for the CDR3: TGTGCCAGCTCAACGAACCACAGGGGCGAGCAGTACTTC. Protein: CASSTNHRGEQYF.

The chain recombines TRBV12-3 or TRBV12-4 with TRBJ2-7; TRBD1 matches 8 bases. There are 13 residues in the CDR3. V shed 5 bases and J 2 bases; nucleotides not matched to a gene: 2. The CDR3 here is CASSGTGAYEQYF. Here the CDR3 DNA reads TGTGCCAGCAGTGGGACAGGAGCCTACGAGCAGTACTTC.

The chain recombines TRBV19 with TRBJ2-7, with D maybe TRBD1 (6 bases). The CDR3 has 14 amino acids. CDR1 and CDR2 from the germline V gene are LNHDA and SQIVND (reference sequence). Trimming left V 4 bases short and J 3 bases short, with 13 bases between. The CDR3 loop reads CASSRGLDYYEQYF. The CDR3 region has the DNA TGTGCCAGTAGTAGGGGGCTAGATTACTACGAGCAGTACTTC.

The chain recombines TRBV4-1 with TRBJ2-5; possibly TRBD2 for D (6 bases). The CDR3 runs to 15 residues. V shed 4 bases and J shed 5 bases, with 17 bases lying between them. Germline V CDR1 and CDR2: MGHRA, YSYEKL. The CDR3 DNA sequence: TGCGCCAGCAGCCCCGGGGTAGCGGAAAGGGAGACCCAGTACTTC. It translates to CASSPGVAERETQYF.

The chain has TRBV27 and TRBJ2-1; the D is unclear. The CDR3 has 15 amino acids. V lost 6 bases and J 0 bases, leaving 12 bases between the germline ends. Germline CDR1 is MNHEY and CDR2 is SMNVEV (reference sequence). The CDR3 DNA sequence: TGTGCCAGCAGGGGCTCTGTAAGCTCCTACAATGAGCAGTTCTTC. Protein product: CASRGSVSSYNEQFF.

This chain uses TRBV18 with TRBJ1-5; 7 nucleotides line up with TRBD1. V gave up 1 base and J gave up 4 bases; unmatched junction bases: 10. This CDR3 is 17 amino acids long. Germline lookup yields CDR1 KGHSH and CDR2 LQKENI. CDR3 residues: CASSPRPGTAGNQPQHF. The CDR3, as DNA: TGTGCCAGCTCACCACGCCCCGGGACAGCGGGTAATCAGCCCCAGCATTTT. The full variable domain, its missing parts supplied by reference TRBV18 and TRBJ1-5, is NAGVMQNPRHLVRRRGQEARLRCSPMKGHSHVYWYRQLPEEGLKFMVYLQKENIIDESGMPKERFSAEFPKEGPSILRIQQVVRGDSAAYFCASSPRPGTAGNQPQHFGDGTRLSIL.

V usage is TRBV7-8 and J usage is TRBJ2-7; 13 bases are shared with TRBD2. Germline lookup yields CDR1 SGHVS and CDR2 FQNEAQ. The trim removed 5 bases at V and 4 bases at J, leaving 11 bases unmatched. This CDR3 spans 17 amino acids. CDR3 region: CASSEPPGLAGFYEQYF. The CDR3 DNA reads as TGTGCCAGCAGCGAACCTCCGGGACTAGCGGGGTTTTACGAGCAGTACTTC.

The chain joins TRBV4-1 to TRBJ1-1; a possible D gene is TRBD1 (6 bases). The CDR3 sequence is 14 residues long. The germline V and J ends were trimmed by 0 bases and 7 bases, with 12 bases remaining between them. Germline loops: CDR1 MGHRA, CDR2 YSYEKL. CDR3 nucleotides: TGCGCCAGCAGCCAAGAATGGGGGGGCGGTGAAGCTTTCTTT. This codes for CASSQEWGGGEAFF.

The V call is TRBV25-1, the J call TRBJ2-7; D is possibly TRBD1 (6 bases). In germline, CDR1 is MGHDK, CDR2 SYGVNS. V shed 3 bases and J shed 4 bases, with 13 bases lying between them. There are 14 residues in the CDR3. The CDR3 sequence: CASSEPGQLYEQYF. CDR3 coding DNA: TGTGCCAGCAGTGAGCCGGGACAACTATACGAGCAGTACTTC.

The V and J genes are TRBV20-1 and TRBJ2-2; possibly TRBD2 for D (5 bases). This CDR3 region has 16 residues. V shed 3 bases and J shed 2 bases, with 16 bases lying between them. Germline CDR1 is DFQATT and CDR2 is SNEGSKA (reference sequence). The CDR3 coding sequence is TGCAGTGCTAGTGCCGGCATAGGACTTAACACCGGGGAGCTGTTTTTT. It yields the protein CSASAGIGLNTGELFF.

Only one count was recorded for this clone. CDR3 nucleotides: TGTGCCAGCAGCTTAGTAGGTGGACTTAAAAACATTCAGTACTTC. Translation: CASSLVGGLKNIQYF. This rearrangement joins TRBV7-6 to TRBJ2-4; the D gene is possibly TRBD2 (5 bases). From germline, CDR1 is SGHVS and CDR2 FNYEAQ. This CDR3 contains 15 residues. V lost 1 base and J 4 bases, leaving 11 bases between the germline ends.

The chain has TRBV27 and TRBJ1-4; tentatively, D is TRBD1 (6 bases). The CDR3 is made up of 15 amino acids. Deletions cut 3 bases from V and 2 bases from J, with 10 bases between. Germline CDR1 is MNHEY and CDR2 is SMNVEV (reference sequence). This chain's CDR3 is CASSFQGWTNEKLFF. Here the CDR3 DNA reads TGTGCCAGCAGTTTCCAGGGGTGGACTAATGAAAAACTGTTTTTT.

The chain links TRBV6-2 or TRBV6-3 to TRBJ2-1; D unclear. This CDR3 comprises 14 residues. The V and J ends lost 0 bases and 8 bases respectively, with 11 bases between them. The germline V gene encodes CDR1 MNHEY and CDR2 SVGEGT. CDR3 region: CASSYSPLTDEQFF. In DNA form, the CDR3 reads TGTGCCAGCAGTTACTCCCCCTTAACGGATGAGCAGTTCTTC.

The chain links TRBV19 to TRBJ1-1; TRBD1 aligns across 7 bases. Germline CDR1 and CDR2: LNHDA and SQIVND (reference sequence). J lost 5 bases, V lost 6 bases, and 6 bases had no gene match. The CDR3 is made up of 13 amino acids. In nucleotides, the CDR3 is TGTGCCAGTAGAACGGACAGGACGACTGAAGCTTTCTTT. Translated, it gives CASRTDRTTEAFF.

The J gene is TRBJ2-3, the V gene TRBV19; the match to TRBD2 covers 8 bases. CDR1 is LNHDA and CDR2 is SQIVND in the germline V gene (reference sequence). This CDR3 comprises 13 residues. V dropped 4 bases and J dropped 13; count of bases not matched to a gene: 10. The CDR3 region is CASSTFLAGAEYF. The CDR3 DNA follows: TGTGCCAGTAGTACCTTTCTAGCGGGCGCGGAGTATTTT.

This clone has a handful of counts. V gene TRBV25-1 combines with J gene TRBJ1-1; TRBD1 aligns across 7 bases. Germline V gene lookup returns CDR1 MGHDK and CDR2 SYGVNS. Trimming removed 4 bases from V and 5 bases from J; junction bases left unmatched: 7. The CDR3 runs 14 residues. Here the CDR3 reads CASSGNRGRTEAFF. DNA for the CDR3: TGTGCCAGCAGTGGCAACAGGGGCCGGACTGAAGCTTTCTTT.

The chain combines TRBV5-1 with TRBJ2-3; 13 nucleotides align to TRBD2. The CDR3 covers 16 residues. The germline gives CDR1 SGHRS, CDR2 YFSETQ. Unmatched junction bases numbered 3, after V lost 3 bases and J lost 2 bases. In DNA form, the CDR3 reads TGCGCCAGCAGCTACGGACTAGCGGGAGTCACAGATACGCAGTATTTT. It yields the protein CASSYGLAGVTDTQYF.

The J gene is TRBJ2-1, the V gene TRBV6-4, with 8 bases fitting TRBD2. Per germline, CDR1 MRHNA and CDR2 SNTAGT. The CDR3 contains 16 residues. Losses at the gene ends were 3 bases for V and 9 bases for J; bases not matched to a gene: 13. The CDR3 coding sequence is TGTGCCAGCAGTGAATCGTTCTCGGGAGGGCCTGGTGAGCAGTTCTTC. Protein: CASSESFSGGPGEQFF.

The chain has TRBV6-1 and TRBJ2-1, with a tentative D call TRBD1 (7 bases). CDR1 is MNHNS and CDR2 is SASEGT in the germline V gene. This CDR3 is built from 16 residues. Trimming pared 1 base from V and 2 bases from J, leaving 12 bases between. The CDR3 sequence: CASSEVRGRPYNEQFF. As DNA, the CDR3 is TGTGCCAGCAGTGAAGTCAGGGGGAGGCCCTACAATGAGCAGTTCTTC.

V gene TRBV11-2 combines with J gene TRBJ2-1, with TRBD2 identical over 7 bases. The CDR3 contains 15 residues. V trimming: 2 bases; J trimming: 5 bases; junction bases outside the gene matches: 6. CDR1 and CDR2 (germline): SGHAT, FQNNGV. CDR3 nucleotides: TGTGCCAGCAGCTTATTCGGACTAGATAACAATGAGCAGTTCTTC. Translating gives CASSLFGLDNNEQFF.